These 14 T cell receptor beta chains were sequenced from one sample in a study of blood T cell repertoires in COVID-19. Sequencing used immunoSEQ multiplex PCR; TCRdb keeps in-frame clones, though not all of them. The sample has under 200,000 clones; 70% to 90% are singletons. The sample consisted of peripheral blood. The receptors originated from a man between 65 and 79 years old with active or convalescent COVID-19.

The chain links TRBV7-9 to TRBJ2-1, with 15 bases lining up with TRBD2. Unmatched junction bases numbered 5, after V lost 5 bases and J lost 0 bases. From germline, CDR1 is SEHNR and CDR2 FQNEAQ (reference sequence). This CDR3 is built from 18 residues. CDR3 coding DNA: TGTGCCAGCAGCCCGAGGGGACTAGCGGGGGGCTCCTACAATGAGCAGTTCTTC. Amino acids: CASSPRGLAGGSYNEQFF. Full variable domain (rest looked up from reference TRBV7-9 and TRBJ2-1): DTGVSQNPRHKITKRGQNVTFRCDPISEHNRLYWYRQTLGQGPEFLTYFQNEAQLEKSRLLSDRFSAERPKGSFSTLEIQRTEQGDSAMYLCASSPRGLAGGSYNEQFFGPGTRLTVL.

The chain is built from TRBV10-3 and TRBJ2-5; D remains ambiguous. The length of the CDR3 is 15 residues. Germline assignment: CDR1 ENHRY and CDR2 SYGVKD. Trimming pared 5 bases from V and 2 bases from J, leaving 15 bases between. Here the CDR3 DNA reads TGTGCCATCAGTCGAGGCGCAGAAACACAAGAGACCCAGTACTTC. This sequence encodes CAISRGAETQETQYF.

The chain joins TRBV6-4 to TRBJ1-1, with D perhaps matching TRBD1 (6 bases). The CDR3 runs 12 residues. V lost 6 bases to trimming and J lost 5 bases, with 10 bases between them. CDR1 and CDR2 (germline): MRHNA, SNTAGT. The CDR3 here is CASRGRGTEAFF. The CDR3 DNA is TGTGCCAGCAGAGGCAGGGGAACTGAAGCTTTCTTT.

CDR3 coding DNA: TGCGCCAGCAGCCACCAGGGAGGGGTTAACTATGGCTACACCTTC. Protein sequence: CASSHQGGVNYGYTF. The genes are TRBV4-3 and TRBJ1-2; D possibly corresponds to TRBD1 (5 bases). V gave up 3 bases and J gave up 1 base, with 12 bases separating them. This CDR3 is built from 15 residues. CDR1 LGHNA and CDR2 YSLEER come from the germline V gene.

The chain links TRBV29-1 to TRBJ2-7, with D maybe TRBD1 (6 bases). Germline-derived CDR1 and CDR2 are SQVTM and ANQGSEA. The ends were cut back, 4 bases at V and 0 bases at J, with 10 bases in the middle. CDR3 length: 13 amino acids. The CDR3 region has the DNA TGCAGCGTTGTAACAGGGATCTCCTACGAGCAGTACTTC. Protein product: CSVVTGISYEQYF.

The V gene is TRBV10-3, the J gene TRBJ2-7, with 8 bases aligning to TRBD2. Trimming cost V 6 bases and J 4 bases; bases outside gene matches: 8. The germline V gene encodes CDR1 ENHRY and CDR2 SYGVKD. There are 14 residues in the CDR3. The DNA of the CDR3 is TGTGCCATCAGCGCCGGGACTAGTGGGTACGAGCAGTACTTC. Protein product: CAISAGTSGYEQYF.

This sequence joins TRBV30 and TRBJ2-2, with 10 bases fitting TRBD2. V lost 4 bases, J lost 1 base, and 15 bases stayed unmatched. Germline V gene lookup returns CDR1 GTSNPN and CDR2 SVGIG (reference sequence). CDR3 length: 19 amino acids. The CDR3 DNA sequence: TGTGCCTGGACCCCTTTTCAGTTAGCGGGAGGCCTGAACACCGGGGAGCTGTTTTTT. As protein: CAWTPFQLAGGLNTGELFF.

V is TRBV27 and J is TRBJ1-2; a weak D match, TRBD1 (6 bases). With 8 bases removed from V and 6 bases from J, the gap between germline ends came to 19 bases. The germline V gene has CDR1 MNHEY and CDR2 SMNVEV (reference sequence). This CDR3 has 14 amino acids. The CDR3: CASGLPGTRHGYTF. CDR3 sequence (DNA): TGTGCCAGCGGACTCCCCGGGACACGGCATGGCTACACCTTC.

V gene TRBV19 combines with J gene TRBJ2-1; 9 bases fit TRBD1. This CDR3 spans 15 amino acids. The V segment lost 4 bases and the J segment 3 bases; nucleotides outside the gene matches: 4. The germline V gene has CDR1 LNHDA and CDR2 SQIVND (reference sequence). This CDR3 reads CASSTPGQGYNEQFF. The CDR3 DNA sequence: TGTGCCAGTAGTACCCCGGGACAGGGCTACAATGAGCAGTTCTTC.

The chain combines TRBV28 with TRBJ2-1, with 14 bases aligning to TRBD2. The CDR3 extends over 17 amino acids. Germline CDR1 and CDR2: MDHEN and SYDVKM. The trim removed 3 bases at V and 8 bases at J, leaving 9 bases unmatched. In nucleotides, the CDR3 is TGTGCCAGCAGTTTCCCTGCCGGGACTAGCGGGAGCTATGAGCAGTTCTTC. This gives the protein CASSFPAGTSGSYEQFF.

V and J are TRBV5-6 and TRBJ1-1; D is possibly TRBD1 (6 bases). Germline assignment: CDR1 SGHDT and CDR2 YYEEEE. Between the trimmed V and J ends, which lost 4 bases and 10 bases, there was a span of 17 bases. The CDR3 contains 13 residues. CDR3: CASSLDRNLGAFF. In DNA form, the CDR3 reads TGTGCCAGCAGCCTGGACAGAAACTTAGGAGCTTTCTTT. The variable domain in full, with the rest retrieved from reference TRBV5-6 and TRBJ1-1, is DAGVTQSPTHLIKTRGQQVTLRCSPKSGHDTVSWYQQALGQGPQFIFQYYEEEERQRGNFPDRFSGHQFPNYSSELNVNALLLGDSALYLCASSLDRNLGAFFGQGTRLTVV.

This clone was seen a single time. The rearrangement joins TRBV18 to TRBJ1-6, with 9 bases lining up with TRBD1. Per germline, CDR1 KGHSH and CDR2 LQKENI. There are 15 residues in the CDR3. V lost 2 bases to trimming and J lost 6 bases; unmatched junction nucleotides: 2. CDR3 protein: CASSPAGQGNSPLHF. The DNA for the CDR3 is TGTGCCAGCTCACCAGCGGGACAGGGTAATTCACCCCTCCACTTT.

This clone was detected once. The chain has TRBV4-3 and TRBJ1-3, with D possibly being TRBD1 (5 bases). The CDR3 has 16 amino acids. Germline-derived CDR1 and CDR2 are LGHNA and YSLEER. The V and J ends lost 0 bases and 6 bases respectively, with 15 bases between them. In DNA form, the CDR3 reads TGCGCCAGCAGCCAAGATCAGGGCCTGGGTCAAAACACCATATATTTT. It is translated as CASSQDQGLGQNTIYF.

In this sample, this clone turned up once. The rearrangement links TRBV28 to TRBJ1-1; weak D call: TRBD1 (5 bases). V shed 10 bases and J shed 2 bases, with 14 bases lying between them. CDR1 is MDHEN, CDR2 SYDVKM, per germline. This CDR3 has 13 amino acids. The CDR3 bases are TGTGCCACCAACCACAGGTTTAACACTGAAGCTTTCTTT. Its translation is CATNHRFNTEAFF.